These 19 T cell receptor beta chains came from one sample sequenced in a study of T cells after yellow fever vaccination. One entry per CDR3 protein, called by TCRdb with MiXCR from the 5' RACE reads. The sample includes a few hundred thousand distinct CDR3 sequences, around 20% seen only once; the top ten take over 15%. The sample in question was PBMCs, obtained before the yellow fever booster vaccination. The receptors here all came from a young man who received the YFV17D yellow fever vaccine.

This chain uses TRBV9 with TRBJ2-7; a weak D match, TRBD1 (6 bases). Germline CDR1 is SGDLS and CDR2 is YYNGEE. The CDR3 sequence is 14 residues long. V lost 3 bases to trimming and J lost 4 bases, with 14 bases between them. CDR3 in DNA: TGTGCCAGCAGCGCGCGAGGGGGACAATACGAGCAGTACTTC. Translating gives CASSARGGQYEQYF.

This clonotype turned up a few times. V gene TRBV20-1 combines with J gene TRBJ2-1; unclear D gene. CDR1 is DFQATT and CDR2 is SNEGSKA in the germline V gene (reference sequence). The V end was cut by 0 bases, the J end by 0 bases, with 6 bases between. CDR3 length: 14 amino acids. The DNA of the CDR3 is TGCAGTGCTAGAGATGGAAGCTCCTACAATGAGCAGTTCTTC. It is translated as CSARDGSSYNEQFF.

The J gene is TRBJ2-3, the V gene TRBV4-3; TRBD2 matches at 10 bases. V gave up 0 bases and J gave up 0 bases; unmatched junction bases: 12. CDR3 length: 20 residues. CDR1 is LGHNA and CDR2 is YSLEER in the germline V gene. The CDR3 DNA is TGCGCCAGCAGCCAAGACGTCGAGCGGGGGGGCCTTACTAGCACAGATACGCAGTATTTT. Residues: CASSQDVERGGLTSTDTQYF.

In this sample, this clonotype turned up many times. V and J are TRBV6-2 or TRBV6-3 and TRBJ2-7; no clear D gene. The CDR3 extends over 14 amino acids. Trimming left V 2 bases short and J 2 bases short, with 10 bases between. In germline, CDR1 is MNHEY, CDR2 SVGEGT. The DNA of the CDR3 is TGTGCCAGCAGTTACGATACCACTACCTACGAGCAGTACGTC. It codes for CASSYDTTTYEQYV.

This chain uses TRBV9 with TRBJ2-1; TRBD2 agrees at 7 bases. After removal of 4 bases from V and 5 bases from J, the junction contained 12 bases not matched to a gene. CDR3 length equals 16 residues. The germline V gene encodes CDR1 SGDLS and CDR2 YYNGEE. CDR3 DNA: TGTGCCAGCAGCCCCGGGGGACTACCGATAAACAATGAGCAGTTCTTC. Protein: CASSPGGLPINNEQFF.

This clonotype was detected a few times. This chain links TRBV20-1 with TRBJ1-1, with a weak D call TRBD1 (5 bases). Germline CDR1 is DFQATT and CDR2 is SNEGSKA (reference sequence). The germline V and J ends were trimmed by 5 bases and 5 bases, with 18 bases remaining between them. The CDR3 spans 14 residues. The CDR3 DNA is TGCAGTGCTGGCCGAGGGACGTTTGGGACTGAAGCTTTCTTT. Its protein product is CSAGRGTFGTEAFF.

The chain is built from TRBV6-5 and TRBJ1-1, with no clear D. V was clipped by 2 bases and J by 5 bases, with 9 bases between them. The CDR3 runs to 13 residues. In germline, CDR1 is MNHEY, CDR2 SVGAGI. CDR3 loop: CASSYPSGTEAFF. The DNA for the CDR3 is TGTGCCAGCAGTTACCCCTCGGGGACTGAAGCTTTCTTT.

Only a few counts were recorded for this clonotype. This sequence joins TRBV6-5 and TRBJ2-1, with no clear D. The V and J ends lost 9 bases and 0 bases respectively, with 9 bases between them. Germline CDR1 MNHEY, CDR2 SVGAGI. The CDR3 contains 13 residues. CDR3 residues: CASRQSSYNEQFF. The CDR3 DNA reads as TGTGCCAGTCGCCAGAGCTCCTACAATGAGCAGTTCTTC.

V usage is TRBV5-1 and J usage is TRBJ2-2, with D tentatively TRBD1 or TRBD2 (6 bases each). V lost 2 bases and J 5 bases, leaving 13 bases between the germline ends. Germline CDR1 and CDR2: SGHRS and YFSETQ. This CDR3 is built from 15 residues. CDR3 sequence reads: CASSFTGTLTGELFF. CDR3 bases: TGCGCCAGCAGCTTCACAGGGACTTTGACCGGGGAGCTGTTTTTT.

The chain uses TRBV5-1 and TRBJ2-3; D unclear. Trimming stripped 9 bases from V and 5 bases from J, with 16 bases between. Looked up from germline, CDR1 is SGHRS and CDR2 is YFSETQ. This CDR3 is built from 13 residues. The DNA for the CDR3 is TGCGCCACCGCCTCCCTCGCTGGAGATACGCAGTATTTT. Its protein product is CATASLAGDTQYF.

CDR3 sequence: CAISERGETQYF. As DNA, the CDR3 is TGTGCCATCAGTGAGCGGGGAGAGACCCAGTACTTC. V usage is TRBV10-3 and J usage is TRBJ2-5; tentative D call: TRBD2 (5 bases). CDR1 ENHRY and CDR2 SYGVKD come from the germline V gene. The V and J ends lost 2 bases and 4 bases respectively, with 5 bases between them. This CDR3 is 12 amino acids long.

The CDR3 DNA sequence: TGCAGTGCTAGTGGCGGTCTTCACGGCTACACCTTC. Protein: CSASGGLHGYTF. The genes are TRBV20-1 and TRBJ1-2; D call uncertain. Trimming took off 3 bases at V and 8 bases at J, with 13 bases between the two ends. The germline V gene encodes CDR1 DFQATT and CDR2 SNEGSKA (reference sequence). CDR3 length: 12 amino acids.

The V and J genes are TRBV20-1 and TRBJ2-5; D is unclear. The CDR3 spans 14 residues. Germline loops: CDR1 DFQATT, CDR2 SNEGSKA (reference sequence). V dropped 0 bases and J dropped 5 bases, with 13 bases sitting between them. The CDR3, as DNA: TGCAGTGCTAGAGATCCTAGAGGTGGGGAGACCCAGTACTTC. Translating it yields CSARDPRGGETQYF.

This clonotype was counted many times. The chain couples TRBV18 to TRBJ2-7; 9 nucleotides agree with TRBD1. The germline gives CDR1 KGHSH, CDR2 LQKENI. The length of the CDR3 is 20 residues. With V trimmed by 2 bases and J by 3 bases, 20 bases remained unmatched. Here the CDR3 reads CASSPELGQGAFPQLYEQYF. Here the CDR3 DNA reads TGTGCCAGCTCACCAGAGCTGGGACAGGGAGCCTTTCCCCAACTCTACGAGCAGTACTTC.

The chain couples TRBV20-1 to TRBJ2-1; D is uncertain. The CDR3 runs 11 residues. Germline loops: CDR1 DFQATT, CDR2 SNEGSKA (reference sequence). The V gene lost 0 bases and the J gene lost 10 bases, with 7 bases spanning the gap. CDR3 amino acids: CSARDWREQFF. The CDR3 nucleotides read TGCAGTGCTAGAGATTGGCGGGAGCAGTTCTTC.

J is TRBJ2-1 and V is TRBV7-9, with a possible D match to TRBD2 (6 bases). The CDR3 is 13 amino acids. Germline V gene lookup returns CDR1 SEHNR and CDR2 FQNEAQ (reference sequence). Trimming took off 7 bases at V and 8 bases at J, with 15 bases between the two ends. CDR3 residues: CASTRDWGDEQFF. CDR3 DNA: TGTGCCAGCACCAGGGACTGGGGCGATGAGCAGTTCTTC.

The rearrangement links TRBV7-9 to TRBJ1-1; TRBD1 matches at 10 bases. Germline loops: CDR1 SEHNR, CDR2 FQNEAQ (reference sequence). There are 16 residues in the CDR3. Unmatched junction bases numbered 9, after V lost 4 bases and J lost 4 bases. As DNA, the CDR3 is TGTGCCAGCAGCTCGGGTTTGACAGGGGGCGGCACTGAAGCTTTCTTT. This encodes CASSSGLTGGGTEAFF.

In DNA, the CDR3 is TGTGCCACCAGTGATTCGCCTTTTTCTGAGACCCAGTACTTC. Its translation is CATSDSPFSETQYF. The V call is TRBV24-1, the J call TRBJ2-5; D not certain. The CDR3 totals 14 residues. CDR1 and CDR2 from the germline V gene are KGHDR and SFDVKD. V lost 2 bases and J 5 bases, leaving 11 bases between the germline ends.

This clonotype was counted a few times. The CDR3 here is CASSWLRSSYEQYF. In DNA form, the CDR3 reads TGTGCCAGCAGTTGGTTGAGGAGCTCCTACGAGCAGTACTTC. The chain employs TRBV27 and TRBJ2-7; the D is unclear. The CDR3 contains 14 residues. Germline V gene data show CDR1 as MNHEY and CDR2 as SMNVEV (reference sequence). Trimming shortened V by 4 bases and J by 0 bases, and 10 bases separated the two germline ends.